One and the same sample provided the 17 T cell receptor beta chains below, sequenced in a study of technical replicates of blood from a few donors. Repertoires were generated with immunoSEQ multiplex PCR, while TCRdb's copy carries only in-frame clones and drops some. The repertoire holds around 80,000 clones, with less than 99% as singletons. Sequenced input: T cells isolated from PBMCs. The receptors here all came from a human donor in good health.

This chain connects TRBV27 to TRBJ2-1; 9 bases line up with TRBD2. In germline, CDR1 is MNHEY, CDR2 SMNVEV (reference sequence). Germline trimming cut 8 bases from V and 8 bases from J; bases unmatched to any gene: 7. The CDR3 is 13 amino acids. The chain's CDR3 is CASSGLALDEQFF. The CDR3 nucleotides read TGTGCCAGCTCGGGACTAGCACTTGATGAGCAGTTCTTC.

The chain joins TRBV4-2 to TRBJ2-1; 8 bases map to TRBD1. Trimming cost V 4 bases and J 5 bases; bases outside gene matches: 4. Germline V gene sequence: CDR1 LGHNA, CDR2 YNFKEQ. The CDR3 spans 14 residues. CDR3 DNA: TGTGCCAGCAGCCGACCGGGACAGGACAATGAGCAGTTCTTC. Amino acids: CASSRPGQDNEQFF.

The chain has TRBV9 and TRBJ2-1; 11 bases align to TRBD2. The germline V gene has CDR1 SGDLS and CDR2 YYNGEE. CDR3 length: 16 amino acids. The V gene end was trimmed by 0 bases and the J gene end by 7 bases; junction bases not matched to a gene: 6. The CDR3, as DNA: TGTGCCAGCAGCGTAGGTAGCGGGAGGGCAGGTAATGAGCAGTTCTTC. This encodes CASSVGSGRAGNEQFF.

This chain links TRBV7-8 with TRBJ2-2; D is uncertain. This CDR3 region has 15 residues. Trimming pared 3 bases from V and 2 bases from J, leaving 10 bases between. Looked up from germline, CDR1 is SGHVS and CDR2 is FQNEAQ. The CDR3 here is CASSFQRINTGELFF. CDR3 in DNA: TGTGCCAGCAGCTTTCAGCGAATAAACACCGGGGAGCTGTTTTTT.

The J gene is TRBJ1-2, the V gene TRBV11-2; no reliable D call. CDR1 SGHAT and CDR2 FQNNGV come from the germline V gene. The V end was cut by 2 bases, the J end by 6 bases, with 10 bases between. CDR3 length: 13 amino acids. The CDR3 protein is CASSLSTGDGYTF. The CDR3 DNA sequence: TGTGCCAGCAGCTTATCGACCGGGGATGGCTACACCTTC.

The chain combines TRBV4-2 with TRBJ2-7; a possible D gene is TRBD1 (6 bases). The CDR3 has 15 amino acids. CDR1 LGHNA and CDR2 YNFKEQ come from the germline V gene. The V gene lost 2 bases and the J gene lost 1 base, with 12 bases spanning the gap. The CDR3, as DNA: TGTGCCAGCAGCCAAAAAACAGGGAGTTCCTACGAGCAGTACTTC. It codes for CASSQKTGSSYEQYF.

Only one count was recorded for this clone. The CDR3 DNA reads as TGTGCCAGCAGGCTTTGGACTAGCGAGCGCACAGATACGCAGTATTTT. This translates into CASRLWTSERTDTQYF. The chain is built from TRBV2 and TRBJ2-3, with 9 positions matching TRBD2. The CDR3 length is 16 residues. Germline V gene sequence: CDR1 SNHLY, CDR2 FYNNEI. With V trimmed by 6 bases and J by 1 base, 8 bases remained unmatched.

The J gene is TRBJ2-7, the V gene TRBV15, with 7 bases that match TRBD2. This CDR3 has 15 amino acids. CDR1 and CDR2 (germline): LNHNV, YYDKDF (reference sequence). Unmatched junction bases numbered 9, after V lost 0 bases and J lost 7 bases. The CDR3 loop reads CATSRDLADPSEQYF. Here the CDR3 DNA reads TGTGCCACCAGCAGAGATCTAGCGGACCCTAGTGAGCAGTACTTC. The full variable domain, in which reference TRBV15 and TRBJ2-7 provide the parts outside the CDR3, is DAMVIQNPRYQVTQFGKPVTLSCSQTLNHNVMYWYQQKSSQAPKLLFHYYDKDFNNEADTPDNFQSRRPNTSFCFLDIRSPGLGDTAMYLCATSRDLADPSEQYFGPGTRLTVT.

The chain is built from TRBV28 and TRBJ2-5; 7 positions agree with TRBD2. The germline gives CDR1 MDHEN, CDR2 SYDVKM. V was clipped by 4 bases and J by 2 bases; unmatched bases: 4. The CDR3 sequence is 14 residues long. The CDR3 reads CASSSAGIQETQYF. CDR3 DNA sequence: TGTGCCAGCAGTTCAGCGGGAATACAAGAGACCCAGTACTTC.

CDR3 protein: CASSLSDREVTEAFF. For the CDR3, the DNA is TGTGCCAGCAGCTTATCTGACAGGGAAGTCACTGAAGCTTTCTTT. The chain has TRBV7-6 and TRBJ1-1; the match to TRBD1 covers 7 bases. Losses at the gene ends were 2 bases for V and 4 bases for J; bases not matched to a gene: 7. CDR1 and CDR2 (germline): SGHVS, FNYEAQ. This CDR3 region has 15 residues. Variable domain in full (rest from reference TRBV7-6 and TRBJ1-1): GAGVSQSPRYKVTKRGQDVALRCDPISGHVSLYWYRQALGQGPEFLTYFNYEAQQDKSGLPNDRFSAERPEGSISTLTIQRTEQRDSAMYRCASSLSDREVTEAFFGQGTRLTVV.

For this clone: The same CDR3 is also encoded by other DNA sequences in this sample. The genes are TRBV4-1 and TRBJ1-1; D remains unclear. This CDR3 has 12 residues. Germline lookup yields CDR1 MGHRA and CDR2 YSYEKL. Trimming shortened V by 1 base and J by 5 bases, and 5 bases separated the two germline ends. The CDR3, as DNA: TGCGCCAGCAGCCAAGGCAGGACTGAAGCTTTCTTT. Its protein product is CASSQGRTEAFF.

The chain employs TRBV13 and TRBJ2-2; 7 nucleotides line up with TRBD2. Germline trimming cut 0 bases from V and 1 base from J; bases unmatched to any gene: 2. The CDR3 totals 16 residues. In germline, CDR1 is PRHDT, CDR2 FYEKMQ (reference sequence). The CDR3 loop reads CASSLGPSGNTGELFF. The DNA for the CDR3 is TGTGCCAGCAGCTTAGGCCCTAGCGGGAACACCGGGGAGCTGTTTTTT.

The rearrangement uses TRBV30 and TRBJ2-7, with D possibly TRBD2 on 5 matching bases. V lost 2 bases and J lost 7, with 15 bases in between. Looked up from germline, CDR1 is GTSNPN and CDR2 is SVGIG (reference sequence). The CDR3 is 13 residues long. In nucleotides, the CDR3 is TGTGCCTGGAGTCCACTAGGATCTGGGGAGCAGTACTTC. Its protein is CAWSPLGSGEQYF.

V and J are TRBV7-9 and TRBJ2-3, with 7 nucleotides matching TRBD2. The CDR3 is 11 amino acids. Per the germline V gene, CDR1 is SEHNR and CDR2 is FQNEAQ (reference sequence). V was clipped by 10 bases and J by 6 bases; unmatched bases: 4. For the CDR3, the DNA is TGTGCCACTCTCGGGGGGGATACGCAGTATTTT. Protein product: CATLGGDTQYF.

This clone was seen once. The chain employs TRBV7-2 and TRBJ2-7; D is ambiguous. Germline V gene data show CDR1 as SGHTA and CDR2 as FQGNSA. V dropped 3 bases and J dropped 1 base, with 10 bases sitting between them. CDR3 length: 14 residues. The CDR3 nucleotides read TGTGCCAGCAGCTTCTACCGCCTGTCCTACGAGCAGTACTTC. Its protein product is CASSFYRLSYEQYF.

The chain employs TRBV7-7 and TRBJ1-1; no clear D gene. Germline assignment: CDR1 SSHAT and CDR2 FNYEAQ (reference sequence). The CDR3 has 13 residues. V was trimmed by 2 bases and J by 3 bases, leaving 7 bases between them. The CDR3: CASSLNRDTEAFF. The CDR3 nucleotides are TGTGCCAGCAGCTTAAACCGGGACACTGAAGCTTTCTTT.

The count of this clone is one. V is TRBV28 and J is TRBJ2-7; D may be TRBD1 (6 bases). Trimming took 8 bases from V and 5 from J, leaving 10 bases between them. Looked up from germline, CDR1 is MDHEN and CDR2 is SYDVKM. The CDR3 sequence is 11 residues long. DNA of the CDR3: TGTGCCAGCTCAGGGGCGAACGAGCAGTACTTC. As protein: CASSGANEQYF.